The clone carrying this T cell receptor beta chain showed up just a few times. TCRdb fed the RT-PCR reads into MiXCR, producing one record per CDR3 protein. This sample has fewer than 250,000 distinct CDR3 sequences, with 11% to 15% found just once. The data derive from a study of patients and donors after allogeneic stem cell transplantation. The CDR3 runs to 15 residues. Germline V CDR1 and CDR2: SGHRS, YFSETQ. V gave up 5 bases and J gave up 1 base; unmatched junction bases: 7. Sample: blood, either unsorted or a sorted T cell fraction (not recorded which). The TCR was taken from a human donor who was either an allogeneic HSCT recipient or a stem cell or donor lymphocyte infusion donor (not recorded which). It is not recorded whose cells these are; they may come from a transplant donor. This rearrangement joins TRBV5-1 to TRBJ2-5, with 8 bases lining up with TRBD2. The CDR3 region is CASSRISGAQETQYF. The CDR3, as DNA: TGCGCCAGCAGTCGGATTAGCGGGGCCCAAGAGACCCAGTACTTC.